The TCR beta chain under discussion was sequenced for a study of T cell repertoires in cytomegalovirus infection. This CDR3 has 15 residues. Germline V gene lookup returns CDR1 SGHTA and CDR2 FQGNSA. J lost 3 bases, V lost 5 bases, and 9 bases had no gene match. One entry per CDR3 protein results from TCRdb running MiXCR on the reads. The sample contains roughly 720,000 distinct CDR3 sequences, approximately 40% of which appear only once. This clonotype was seen a few times. Sequencing used PBMCs. The gene calls are TRBV7-2 and TRBJ2-7; 8 bases line up with TRBD1. The origin of this receptor is a human donor in good health (CMV status not recorded). Some clones in this sample may be carry-over from other donors' samples. The CDR3 spells CASSRSRDRLYEQYF. In DNA form, the CDR3 reads TGTGCCAGCAGCCGAAGCCGGGACAGGCTCTACGAGCAGTACTTC.